These T cell receptor beta chains were read from a single sample in a study of cytomegalovirus exposure and HLA in healthy donors. Profiled with immunoSEQ multiplex PCR; TCRdb holds only in-frame clones, not every one. The profile shows roughly 160,000 clones, approximately 80% of them singletons. What was sequenced was PBMCs. Receptors originate from a woman in her 30s in good health and CMV-seronegative. Each CDR3 is given with its conserved first and last residue. Fields, in order: CDR3 protein, CDR3 DNA, V gene, clone size, D gene, J gene. The D gene is left open where the match is weak. Some rows mark clone size as missing; the rest say once, few, many or name a class of expanded clone.

cdr3_aa: CASSPGTGTIDEQFF; cdr3_nt: TGTGCCAGCAGTCCCGGGACAGGGACCATCGATGAGCAGTTCTTC; v_call: TRBV6-1; clone_size: -; d_call: TRBD1; j_call: TRBJ2-1
cdr3_aa: CASSSLSGGYNEQYF; cdr3_nt: TGTGCCAGCAGTTCCTTATCCGGGGGGTACAACGAGCAGTACTTC; v_call: TRBV7-8; clone_size: -; d_call: TRBD2; j_call: TRBJ2-7
cdr3_aa: CASSAMGGEQPQHF; cdr3_nt: TGTGCCAGCAGCGCCATGGGAGGGGAACAGCCCCAGCATTTT; v_call: TRBV9; clone_size: once; d_call: -; j_call: TRBJ1-5
cdr3_aa: CASSLGIDSYSGANVLTF; cdr3_nt: TGTGCCAGCAGTTTAGGGATCGACAGCTACTCTGGGGCCAACGTCCTGACTTTC; v_call: TRBV27; clone_size: once; d_call: -; j_call: TRBJ2-6
cdr3_aa: CASSRLAGAFTDTQYF; cdr3_nt: TGTGCCAGCAGCAGATTAGCGGGAGCCTTCACAGATACGCAGTATTTT; v_call: TRBV6-4; clone_size: -; d_call: TRBD2; j_call: TRBJ2-3
cdr3_aa: CSADRTGSTEAFF; cdr3_nt: TGCAGCGCCGACAGGACAGGGTCCACTGAAGCTTTCTTT; v_call: TRBV29-1; clone_size: once; d_call: TRBD1; j_call: TRBJ1-1
cdr3_aa: CASSRSSGELFF; cdr3_nt: TGTGCCAGCAGCCGTTCTTCTGGGGAGCTGTTTTTT; v_call: TRBV9; clone_size: -; d_call: -; j_call: TRBJ2-2
cdr3_aa: CASSLGLNGYTF; cdr3_nt: TGTGCCAGCAGCTTAGGCCTAAATGGCTACACCTTC; v_call: TRBV7-2; clone_size: -; d_call: -; j_call: TRBJ1-2
cdr3_aa: CASTGGRAMNTEAFF; cdr3_nt: TGTGCCAGCACGGGGGGCAGGGCCATGAACACTGAAGCTTTCTTT; v_call: TRBV2; clone_size: -; d_call: -; j_call: TRBJ1-1
cdr3_aa: CASRNRDPNEKLFF; cdr3_nt: TGTGCCAGCAGGAACAGGGACCCAAACGAAAAACTGTTTTTT; v_call: TRBV2; clone_size: -; d_call: -; j_call: TRBJ1-4
cdr3_aa: CASSLAHGYGYTF; cdr3_nt: TGTGCCAGCAGCTTAGCGCACGGTTATGGCTACACCTTC; v_call: TRBV7-2; clone_size: -; d_call: -; j_call: TRBJ1-2
cdr3_aa: CASSFQGQGRTEAFF; cdr3_nt: TGTGCCAGCAGTTTTCAAGGACAGGGCCGGACTGAAGCTTTCTTT; v_call: TRBV2; clone_size: -; d_call: TRBD1; j_call: TRBJ1-1
cdr3_aa: CASRSLAGPYNEQFF; cdr3_nt: TGTGCCAGCAGATCACTAGCGGGGCCGTACAATGAGCAGTTCTTC; v_call: TRBV6-6; clone_size: -; d_call: TRBD2; j_call: TRBJ2-1
cdr3_aa: CASSNSYEQYF; cdr3_nt: TGTGCCAGCAGTAACAGTTACGAGCAGTACTTC; v_call: TRBV6-5; clone_size: -; d_call: -; j_call: TRBJ2-7
cdr3_aa: CSVARGSYNEQFF; cdr3_nt: TGCAGCGTTGCCCGGGGATCCTACAATGAGCAGTTCTTC; v_call: TRBV29-1; clone_size: -; d_call: -; j_call: TRBJ2-1
cdr3_aa: CAMTGQGTDTQYF; cdr3_nt: TGTGCCATGACTGGACAAGGCACAGATACGCAGTATTTT; v_call: TRBV10-3; clone_size: few; d_call: -; j_call: TRBJ2-3
cdr3_aa: CAWSFQTGRRDYGYTF; cdr3_nt: TGTGCCTGGAGTTTCCAAACAGGGAGAAGGGACTATGGCTACACCTTC; v_call: TRBV30; clone_size: -; d_call: -; j_call: TRBJ1-2
cdr3_aa: CASSQGLTGDSNQPQHF; cdr3_nt: TGTGCCAGCAGCCAAGGATTGACGGGAGATAGCAATCAGCCCCAGCATTTT; v_call: TRBV4-2; clone_size: -; d_call: -; j_call: TRBJ1-5
cdr3_aa: CASSRQGNNSPLHF; cdr3_nt: TGTGCCAGCAGCCGACAGGGGAATAATTCACCCCTCCACTTT; v_call: TRBV13; clone_size: -; d_call: TRBD1; j_call: TRBJ1-6
cdr3_aa: CAISGGDRIFYGYTF; cdr3_nt: TGTGCCATCAGTGGAGGGGACAGGATTTTCTATGGCTACACCTTC; v_call: TRBV10-3; clone_size: -; d_call: TRBD1; j_call: TRBJ1-2
cdr3_aa: CASSRSGGGTEAFF; cdr3_nt: TGTGCCAGCTCGCGTTCCGGGGGGGGAACTGAAGCTTTCTTT; v_call: TRBV18; clone_size: -; d_call: -; j_call: TRBJ1-1
cdr3_aa: CASSVGDSLTGAFF; cdr3_nt: TGTGCCAGCAGCGTAGGTGACAGCCTGACCGGGGCTTTCTTT; v_call: TRBV9; clone_size: -; d_call: -; j_call: TRBJ1-1
cdr3_aa: CASSPEGLAGDEQFF; cdr3_nt: TGTGCCAGCAGTCCAGAGGGACTAGCGGGAGACGAGCAGTTCTTC; v_call: TRBV27; clone_size: -; d_call: TRBD2; j_call: TRBJ2-1
cdr3_aa: CASSSRGLGYGNTIYF; cdr3_nt: TGTGCCAGCAGCTCCAGGGGGCTCGGGTACGGAAACACCATATATTTT; v_call: TRBV7-2; clone_size: -; d_call: TRBD1; j_call: TRBJ1-3
cdr3_aa: CASSSVGRGRDEAFF; cdr3_nt: TGTGCCAGCAGTTCAGTAGGCAGGGGGCGTGATGAAGCTTTCTTT; v_call: TRBV27; clone_size: -; d_call: TRBD1; j_call: TRBJ1-1
cdr3_aa: CAWSSMGRVETQYF; cdr3_nt: TGTGCCTGGAGTTCAATGGGCAGGGTTGAGACCCAGTACTTC; v_call: TRBV30; clone_size: -; d_call: -; j_call: TRBJ2-5
cdr3_aa: CASRQAMNTEAFF; cdr3_nt: TGTGCCAGCAGACAAGCGATGAACACTGAAGCTTTCTTT; v_call: TRBV7-8; clone_size: -; d_call: -; j_call: TRBJ1-1
cdr3_aa: CSVEGGGPHTEAFF; cdr3_nt: TGCAGCGTTGAAGGGGGGGGGCCGCACACTGAAGCTTTCTTT; v_call: TRBV29-1; clone_size: -; d_call: -; j_call: TRBJ1-1
cdr3_aa: CATKAGIQETQYF; cdr3_nt: TGTGCCACGAAGGCAGGGATACAAGAGACCCAGTACTTC; v_call: TRBV7-9; clone_size: -; d_call: -; j_call: TRBJ2-5
cdr3_aa: CASSSIGTSGRRTGELFF; cdr3_nt: TGTGCCAGCAGCTCGATCGGGACTAGCGGGAGACGCACCGGGGAGCTGTTTTTT; v_call: TRBV7-8; clone_size: -; d_call: TRBD2; j_call: TRBJ2-2
cdr3_aa: CSVTRTSGNQETQYF; cdr3_nt: TGCAGCGTCACTAGGACTAGCGGGAATCAAGAGACCCAGTACTTC; v_call: TRBV29-1; clone_size: -; d_call: TRBD2; j_call: TRBJ2-5
cdr3_aa: CASSSPGSTSGAEQFF; cdr3_nt: TGTGCCAGCAGCTCCCCTGGGTCGACTAGCGGAGCTGAGCAGTTCTTC; v_call: TRBV7-2; clone_size: few; d_call: TRBD2; j_call: TRBJ2-1
cdr3_aa: CATTRTGQGTDTQYF; cdr3_nt: TGTGCCACCACTAGAACTGGACAGGGGACAGATACGCAGTATTTT; v_call: TRBV15; clone_size: -; d_call: TRBD1; j_call: TRBJ2-3
cdr3_aa: CASSGTSFLEQYF; cdr3_nt: TGTGCCAGTAGTGGGACTAGCTTCCTCGAGCAGTACTTC; v_call: TRBV19; clone_size: -; d_call: TRBD2; j_call: TRBJ2-7
cdr3_aa: CASSSGTGVSGANVLTF; cdr3_nt: TGTGCCAGCAGTTCCGGGACAGGCGTCTCTGGGGCCAACGTCCTGACTTTC; v_call: TRBV28; clone_size: -; d_call: TRBD1; j_call: TRBJ2-6
cdr3_aa: CASSALTGGLYNEQFF; cdr3_nt: TGTGCCAGCAGCGCCTTGACGGGAGGGCTTTACAATGAGCAGTTCTTC; v_call: TRBV5-4; clone_size: -; d_call: TRBD2; j_call: TRBJ2-1
cdr3_aa: CASSLSPGLVTDTQYF; cdr3_nt: TGTGCCAGCAGCTTAAGTCCAGGGTTAGTCACAGATACGCAGTATTTT; v_call: TRBV7-3; clone_size: -; d_call: -; j_call: TRBJ2-3
cdr3_aa: CASSSRTSYDEQYF; cdr3_nt: TGTGCCAGCAGTTCCCGGACTAGTTACGACGAGCAGTACTTC; v_call: TRBV6-5; clone_size: few; d_call: TRBD2; j_call: TRBJ2-7
cdr3_aa: CASSLGGLAVVETQYF; cdr3_nt: TGTGCCAGCAGCTTGGGGGGACTAGCGGTAGTCGAGACCCAGTACTTC; v_call: TRBV5-6; clone_size: -; d_call: TRBD2; j_call: TRBJ2-5
cdr3_aa: CASSLDGSAVQPQHF; cdr3_nt: TGCGCCAGCAGCTTGGATGGATCCGCGGTGCAGCCCCAGCATTTT; v_call: TRBV5-1; clone_size: few; d_call: -; j_call: TRBJ1-5
cdr3_aa: CASSYPQEGYSPLHF; cdr3_nt: TGTGCCAGCAGTTACCCCCAGGAAGGCTATTCACCCCTCCACTTT; v_call: TRBV6-6; clone_size: -; d_call: -; j_call: TRBJ1-6
cdr3_aa: CASSLSRTDTQYF; cdr3_nt: TGTGCCAGCAGCTTATCTCGCACAGATACGCAGTATTTT; v_call: TRBV7-3; clone_size: few; d_call: -; j_call: TRBJ2-3
cdr3_aa: CSVEHRGRGETQYF; cdr3_nt: TGCAGCGTCGAGCACAGGGGGCGCGGCGAGACCCAGTACTTC; v_call: TRBV29-1; clone_size: -; d_call: TRBD1; j_call: TRBJ2-5
cdr3_aa: CSVKTGVTGELFF; cdr3_nt: TGCAGCGTGAAAACAGGGGTGACCGGGGAGCTGTTTTTT; v_call: TRBV29-1; clone_size: -; d_call: TRBD1; j_call: TRBJ2-2
cdr3_aa: CASSVAGVNTEAFF; cdr3_nt: TGTGCCAGCAGCGTAGCAGGGGTGAACACTGAAGCTTTCTTT; v_call: TRBV9; clone_size: -; d_call: -; j_call: TRBJ1-1
cdr3_aa: CATSEEVGSGNTIYF; cdr3_nt: TGTGCCACCAGCGAAGAGGTAGGATCTGGAAACACCATATATTTT; v_call: TRBV15; clone_size: -; d_call: -; j_call: TRBJ1-3
cdr3_aa: CASSPRTGESYEQYF; cdr3_nt: TGTGCCAGCAGCCCAAGGACAGGGGAGTCCTACGAGCAGTACTTC; v_call: TRBV13; clone_size: -; d_call: TRBD1; j_call: TRBJ2-7
cdr3_aa: CASSRGQSSSYEQYF; cdr3_nt: TGTGCCAGCAGCCGGGGACAATCGAGCTCCTACGAGCAGTACTTC; v_call: TRBV13; clone_size: once; d_call: -; j_call: TRBJ2-7
cdr3_aa: CASSRDVRSSGSYEQYF; cdr3_nt: TGTGCCAGCAGCCGAGACGTCCGGTCTAGCGGGAGCTATGAGCAGTACTTC; v_call: TRBV27; clone_size: -; d_call: TRBD2; j_call: TRBJ2-7
cdr3_aa: CASIQYRGNNYGYPF; cdr3_nt: TGTGCCAGCATCCAATATCGGGGTAATAACTATGGCTACCCCTTC; v_call: TRBV5-6; clone_size: -; d_call: -; j_call: TRBJ1-2
cdr3_aa: CASSLSLRGAFF; cdr3_nt: TGTGCCAGCAGTTTAAGCCTCCGTGGAGCTTTCTTT; v_call: TRBV28; clone_size: -; d_call: -; j_call: TRBJ1-1